Listed here is a single TCR beta chain. As yet, its antigen is unknown. Using immunoSEQ multiplex PCR, the repertoire was profiled, and TCRdb retains in-frame clones only, with some absent. Found here are some 87,000 clones, around 86% of them singletons; the top ten hold more than 14%. The data stem from a study of radiotherapy plus CTLA-4 blockade in lung cancer. The overall study: Of all patients, over 15% responded objectively and approximately 31% showed disease control.

Receiving focal radiation plus CTLA-4 blockade with ipilimumab were patients who had chemo-refractory metastatic non-small-cell lung cancer. Germline CDR1 is SNHLY and CDR2 is FYNNEI. There are 13 residues in the CDR3. V was cut by 4 bases and J by 9 bases, with 10 bases left in between. The study, taken as a whole, reports: Best predicting response, reportedly, were early blood T cell clone dynamics, with interferon-beta. Blood TCR clones of tumor origin expanded after radiotherapy plus ipilimumab.

The starting material was peripheral blood, obtained from a patient treated with radiotherapy plus ipilimumab. V usage is TRBV2 and J usage is TRBJ1-6; D gene unclear. The TCR was taken from a human donor with non-small cell lung cancer that progressed on radiotherapy plus ipilimumab. The CDR3 region is CASSVGEVSPLHF. The CDR3 nucleotides read TGTGCCAGCAGTGTTGGGGAGGTTTCACCCCTCCACTTT.